These T cell receptor beta chains were read from a single sample in a study of T cell responses to AZD1222 COVID-19 vaccine. Here immunoSEQ multiplex PCR was the method, and the copy in TCRdb shows in-frame clones only, minus some. The table has approximately 150,000 clones, less than 95% seen once. Sample: peripheral blood, taken 28 days after the second AZD1222 dose. These receptors were obtained from an adult who received the AZD1222 COVID-19 vaccine. Each CDR3 is given with its conserved first and last residue. The order of the fields is clone size, J gene, D gene, CDR3 length, V gene, CDR3 protein, CDR3 DNA. The D gene is left open where the match is weak. Clone size is shown for a subset of rows, as once, few, many or a class of expanded clone.

clone_size: NA
j_call: TRBJ2-7
d_call: NA
cdr3_length: 15
v_call: TRBV3-1/TRBV3-2
cdr3_aa: CASSQVEGEGYEQYF
cdr3_nt: TGTGCCAGCAGCCAAGTTGAGGGGGAGGGGTACGAGCAGTACTTC

clone_size: NA
j_call: TRBJ2-2
d_call: NA
cdr3_length: 13
v_call: TRBV2
cdr3_aa: CASSESPAGELFF
cdr3_nt: TGTGCCAGCAGTGAATCTCCGGCCGGGGAGCTGTTTTTT

clone_size: NA
j_call: TRBJ1-5
d_call: NA
cdr3_length: 16
v_call: TRBV19
cdr3_aa: CASSPQAPFGNQPQHF
cdr3_nt: TGTGCCAGTAGTCCCCAAGCCCCTTTTGGCAATCAGCCCCAGCATTTT

clone_size: NA
j_call: TRBJ1-5
d_call: NA
cdr3_length: 14
v_call: TRBV5-4
cdr3_aa: CASSAAGGNQPQHF
cdr3_nt: TGTGCCAGCAGCGCTGCAGGTGGCAATCAGCCCCAGCATTTT

clone_size: once
j_call: TRBJ1-3
d_call: TRBD1
cdr3_length: 16
v_call: TRBV5-1
cdr3_aa: CASSLGPQGNGNTIYF
cdr3_nt: TGCGCCAGCAGCTTGGGACCACAGGGGAATGGAAACACCATATATTTT

clone_size: once
j_call: TRBJ2-1
d_call: NA
cdr3_length: 15
v_call: TRBV9
cdr3_aa: CASSVASEGWNEQFF
cdr3_nt: TGTGCCAGCAGCGTAGCTAGCGAGGGGTGGAATGAGCAGTTCTTC

clone_size: NA
j_call: TRBJ1-2
d_call: NA
cdr3_length: 13
v_call: TRBV24-1
cdr3_aa: CATSDLGGHGYTF
cdr3_nt: TGTGCCACCAGTGATTTGGGGGGGCATGGCTACACCTTC

clone_size: NA
j_call: TRBJ2-5
d_call: TRBD2
cdr3_length: 15
v_call: TRBV6-5
cdr3_aa: CASSSGLAGKETQYF
cdr3_nt: TGTGCCAGCAGTTCGGGACTAGCGGGAAAAGAGACCCAGTACTTC

clone_size: NA
j_call: TRBJ1-4
d_call: NA
cdr3_length: 13
v_call: TRBV28
cdr3_aa: CASSFGTREKLFF
cdr3_nt: TGTGCCAGCAGCTTCGGGACAAGGGAAAAACTGTTTTTT

clone_size: NA
j_call: TRBJ1-6
d_call: NA
cdr3_length: 14
v_call: TRBV14
cdr3_aa: CASSQASVDSPLHF
cdr3_nt: TGTGCCAGCAGCCAAGCTTCAGTGGATTCACCCCTCCACTTT

clone_size: NA
j_call: TRBJ1-1
d_call: TRBD1
cdr3_length: 16
v_call: TRBV28
cdr3_aa: CASSADRPLGNTEAFF
cdr3_nt: TGTGCCAGCAGTGCGGACAGGCCCCTAGGTAACACTGAAGCTTTCTTT

clone_size: NA
j_call: TRBJ2-4
d_call: TRBD2
cdr3_length: 16
v_call: TRBV19
cdr3_aa: CASSGTSGYGENIQYF
cdr3_nt: TGTGCCAGTAGCGGGACTAGCGGTTATGGGGAAAACATTCAGTACTTC

clone_size: NA
j_call: TRBJ1-1
d_call: TRBD1
cdr3_length: 16
v_call: TRBV27
cdr3_aa: CASSFGQGPRDTEAFF
cdr3_nt: TGTGCCAGCAGTTTTGGACAGGGACCCCGGGACACTGAAGCTTTCTTT